The 30 T cell receptor beta chains below come from one sample, sequenced in a study of blood T cell repertoires in COVID-19 (dated by TCRdb to the early 2020s). Library preparation employed the immunoSEQ multiplex PCR assay. Here the immuneACCESS table is served through TCRdb, limited to in-frame sequences with V and J called. Missing clones are a known gap in these copies; in checked studies unresolved V genes cover under half, and the rest lacks a known reason. The sample includes some 300,000 clones, with around 86% observed a single time. 1.5% to 2% of the sample goes to the ten largest clones. Sequencing used PBMCs or T cells enriched from blood (not recorded which). The source of these receptors is a woman aged 40 to 50 who had recovered from COVID-19.

The genes are TRBV5-6 and TRBJ2-3; D call uncertain. The CDR3 extends over 15 amino acids. V dropped 0 bases and J dropped 4 bases, with 12 bases sitting between them. Germline V CDR1 and CDR2: SGHDT, YYEEEE. As DNA, the CDR3 is TGTGCCAGCAGCTTGGCGGGTCTTGGCGCAGATACGCAGTATTTT. Amino acids: CASSLAGLGADTQYF. The full variable domain, with the rest looked up from reference TRBV5-6 and TRBJ2-3, is DAGVTQSPTHLIKTRGQQVTLRCSPKSGHDTVSWYQQALGQGPQFIFQYYEEEERQRGNFPDRFSGHQFPNYSSELNVNALLLGDSALYLCASSLAGLGADTQYFGPGTRLTVL.

CDR3 sequence: CASSLQTGVNQPQHF. The CDR3 bases are TGTGCCAGCAGCTTACAGACAGGGGTAAATCAGCCCCAGCATTTT. The genes are TRBV7-2 and TRBJ1-5; TRBD1 matches 8 bases. CDR1 is SGHTA and CDR2 is FQGNSA in the germline V gene. The J segment lost 4 bases and the V segment lost 2 bases, leaving 4 bases of the junction unmatched. This CDR3 spans 15 amino acids. The full variable domain, in which reference TRBV7-2 and TRBJ1-5 provide the parts outside the CDR3, is GAGVSQSPSNKVTEKGKDVELRCDPISGHTALYWYRQSLGQGLEFLIYFQGNSAPDKSGLPSDRFSAERTGGSVSTLTIQRTQQEDSAVYLCASSLQTGVNQPQHFGDGTRLSIL.

The V gene is TRBV4-1, the J gene TRBJ1-5, with D perhaps matching TRBD1 (6 bases). Germline CDR1 is MGHRA and CDR2 is YSYEKL. This CDR3 region has 15 residues. V was cut by 4 bases and J by 1 base, with 11 bases left in between. DNA for the CDR3: TGCGCCAGCAGCCGACAGGACACGAGCAATCAGCCCCAGCATTTT. Translation gives CASSRQDTSNQPQHF.

This chain links TRBV27 with TRBJ2-3; D call uncertain. From germline, CDR1 is MNHEY and CDR2 SMNVEV (reference sequence). CDR3 length: 12 residues. Trimming pared 3 bases from V and 5 bases from J, leaving 6 bases between. DNA for the CDR3: TGTGCCAGCAGTTTCCCGGGAGATACGCAGTATTTT. This encodes CASSFPGDTQYF.

CDR3 loop: CASSGHLTDTQYF. The CDR3 coding sequence is TGTGCCAGCAGCGGGCACCTCACAGATACGCAGTATTTT. The chain is built from TRBV5-4 and TRBJ2-3; D is undetermined. Between the trimmed V and J ends, which lost 4 bases and 2 bases, there was a span of 8 bases. CDR3 length: 13 residues. Germline V gives CDR1 SGHNT, CDR2 YYREEE (reference sequence).

This rearrangement joins TRBV6-5 to TRBJ1-5; a weak D match, TRBD1 (5 bases). The CDR3 covers 15 residues. Per germline, CDR1 MNHEY and CDR2 SVGAGI. V lost 6 bases to trimming and J lost 6 bases, with 18 bases between them. CDR3 nucleotide sequence: TGTGCCAGCAGCCCCCGGGGGTCGCGGAGTCAGCCCCAGCATTTT. Protein sequence: CASSPRGSRSQPQHF.

In nucleotides, the CDR3 is TGTGCCAGCAGCTTACGAAGCGGTGAAGCTTTCTTT. It yields the protein CASSLRSGEAFF. V is TRBV11-3 and J is TRBJ1-1; D ambiguous. Germline-derived CDR1 and CDR2 are SGHNT and YENEEA. V was shortened by 2 bases and J by 7 bases, with 8 bases between the two germline ends. This CDR3 spans 12 amino acids.

The rearrangement links TRBV5-6 to TRBJ2-7, with 7 bases aligning to TRBD1. Losses at the gene ends were 4 bases for V and 3 bases for J; bases not matched to a gene: 4. The CDR3 is made up of 13 amino acids. Germline V CDR1 and CDR2: SGHDT, YYEEEE. In nucleotides, the CDR3 is TGTGCCAGCAGCCCGAGGGACAGCTACGAGCAGTACTTC. Translated, it gives CASSPRDSYEQYF.

The genes are TRBV4-3 and TRBJ2-1, with 13 bases aligning to TRBD2. Germline CDR1 reads LGHNA; CDR2 reads YSLEER. V shed 4 bases and J 10 bases; nucleotides not matched to a gene: 7. This CDR3 region has 15 residues. CDR3 in amino acids: CASSPGLAGEGEQFF. CDR3 nucleotides: TGCGCCAGCAGCCCCGGACTAGCGGGAGAGGGGGAGCAGTTCTTC.

The DNA for the CDR3 is TGTGCCAGCAGTTACTTGACAGGGAGCGGCTACACCTTC. Its translation: CASSYLTGSGYTF. This chain uses TRBV6-2 or TRBV6-3 with TRBJ1-2, with 7 bases identical to TRBD1. The CDR3 covers 13 residues. CDR1 and CDR2 from the germline V gene are MNHEY and SVGEGT. V trimming: 1 base; J trimming: 8 bases; junction bases outside the gene matches: 4.

This clone has more than one count but fewer than ten. The chain combines TRBV4-3 with TRBJ1-3, with D unresolved. Trimming took 0 bases from V and 0 from J, leaving 9 bases between them. The CDR3 has 16 amino acids. The germline CDR1 and CDR2 sequences are LGHNA and YSLEER. CDR3 sequence (DNA): TGCGCCAGCAGCCAAGAAACCGCAGTCTCTGGAAACACCATATATTTT. It encodes CASSQETAVSGNTIYF.

This chain joins TRBV4-1 and TRBJ1-5, with a weak D call TRBD1 (6 bases). CDR1 MGHRA and CDR2 YSYEKL come from the germline V gene. The CDR3 has 16 amino acids. Between the trimmed V and J ends, which lost 1 base and 1 base, there was a span of 11 bases. CDR3 nucleotides: TGCGCCAGCAGCCAAGGGGGGACACCGAGCAATCAGCCCCAGCATTTT. Protein sequence: CASSQGGTPSNQPQHF.

The chain combines TRBV7-6 with TRBJ2-2, with TRBD2 matching 11 bases. V lost 3 bases and J lost 3; bases outside the gene matches: 3. Per germline, CDR1 SGHVS and CDR2 FNYEAQ. The CDR3 contains 16 residues. This CDR3 is CASSLLAGGDTGELFF. CDR3 DNA sequence: TGTGCCAGCAGCTTGCTAGCGGGAGGAGACACCGGGGAGCTGTTTTTT.

The chain employs TRBV2 and TRBJ1-1; unclear D gene. The V and J ends lost 4 bases and 4 bases respectively, with 13 bases between them. Germline loops: CDR1 SNHLY, CDR2 FYNNEI. The length of the CDR3 is 14 residues. The CDR3 loop reads CASSAAYGSTEAFF. DNA of the CDR3: TGTGCCAGCAGTGCCGCCTATGGGAGCACTGAAGCTTTCTTT.

The chain joins TRBV10-3 to TRBJ2-5; D might be TRBD2 (5 bases). Trimming shortened V by 0 bases and J by 5 bases, and 13 bases separated the two germline ends. Germline V lookup: CDR1 ENHRY, CDR2 SYGVKD. The CDR3 spans 15 residues. CDR3 in amino acids: CAISESWGWEETQYF. Here the CDR3 DNA reads TGTGCCATCAGTGAGTCGTGGGGTTGGGAGGAGACCCAGTACTTC.

This clone was counted once. The chain carries TRBV7-2 and TRBJ1-1; 10 positions agree with TRBD1. Germline CDR1 reads SGHTA; CDR2 reads FQGNSA. CDR3 length: 16 amino acids. The V gene end was trimmed by 4 bases and the J gene end by 5 bases; junction bases not matched to a gene: 10. The CDR3 nucleotides are TGTGCCAGCAGCTCCCAACGAAGACAGGGGGCGACTGAAGCTTTCTTT. Translated, it gives CASSSQRRQGATEAFF.

The gene calls are TRBV5-1 and TRBJ1-1, with D perhaps matching TRBD1 (6 bases). Germline CDR1 is SGHRS and CDR2 is YFSETQ. The CDR3 runs 13 residues. Between the trimmed V and J ends, which lost 4 bases and 5 bases, there was a span of 12 bases. The CDR3 sequence: CASSAGDGTEAFF. CDR3 nucleotide sequence: TGCGCCAGCAGCGCAGGGGACGGGACTGAAGCTTTCTTT.

This sequence joins TRBV29-1 and TRBJ1-2; 7 positions agree with TRBD1. Germline values: CDR1 SQVTM, CDR2 ANQGSEA. J lost 4 bases, V lost 5 bases, and 10 bases had no gene match. This CDR3 has 14 amino acids. This CDR3 reads CSVQPSRTGYGYTF. In DNA, the CDR3 is TGCAGCGTTCAACCTTCAAGGACAGGCTATGGCTACACCTTC.

This rearrangement joins TRBV5-4 to TRBJ2-1; weak D call: TRBD1 (5 bases). The CDR3 is 14 residues long. In germline, CDR1 is SGHNT, CDR2 YYREEE (reference sequence). Trimming cost V 1 base and J 5 bases, with 10 bases left between them. DNA of the CDR3: TGTGCCAGCAGCTTGTTCGCAGGGAACAATGAGCAGTTCTTC. It is translated as CASSLFAGNNEQFF. The full variable domain, rest sourced from reference TRBV5-4 and TRBJ2-1, is ETGVTQSPTHLIKTRGQQVTLRCSSQSGHNTVSWYQQALGQGPQFIFQYYREEENGRGNFPPRFSGLQFPNYSSELNVNALELDDSALYLCASSLFAGNNEQFFGPGTRLTVL.

The CDR3 sequence is CASRGDRGEKLFF. The DNA of the CDR3 is TGTGCCAGCAGAGGGGACAGGGGAGAAAAACTGTTTTTT. V and J are TRBV2 and TRBJ1-4; the match to TRBD1 covers 10 bases. The CDR3 is 13 residues long. V trimming: 6 bases; J trimming: 8 bases; junction bases outside the gene matches: 3. Germline assignment: CDR1 SNHLY and CDR2 FYNNEI.

The chain uses TRBV11-2 and TRBJ1-6; 8 bases map to TRBD1. The CDR3 has 16 amino acids. The V gene's germline CDR1 is SGHAT and CDR2 FQNNGV. The V and J ends lost 5 bases and 8 bases, in that order; junction bases with no gene match: 11. The CDR3 loop is CASSAPTGTGYSPLHF. The DNA for the CDR3 is TGTGCCAGCAGCGCCCCTACCGGGACAGGATATTCACCCCTCCACTTT.

The chain uses TRBV27 and TRBJ2-1; 12 nucleotides line up with TRBD2. The V and J ends lost 6 bases and 9 bases, in that order; junction bases with no gene match: 15. CDR1 MNHEY and CDR2 SMNVEV come from the germline V gene (reference sequence). CDR3 length: 17 residues. CDR3 DNA sequence: TGTGCCAGCAGCCGACAAGCTAGCGGGGGGGCCCAAGGTGAGCAGTTCTTC. It yields the protein CASSRQASGGAQGEQFF.

The V and J genes are TRBV19 and TRBJ2-2; possibly TRBD1 for D (5 bases). The V end was cut by 6 bases, the J end by 4 bases, with 12 bases between. The length of the CDR3 is 14 residues. CDR1 and CDR2 from the germline V gene are LNHDA and SQIVND (reference sequence). In DNA, the CDR3 is TGTGCCAGTAGGCCAGGGTCTAGCACCGGGGAGCTGTTTTTT. It yields the protein CASRPGSSTGELFF.

The DNA for the CDR3 is TGTGCCAGCATGGCAGGGACCTACGAGCAGTACTTC. Protein product: CASMAGTYEQYF. This chain connects TRBV6-5 to TRBJ2-7, with D possibly matching TRBD1 (5 bases). Germline CDR1 MNHEY, CDR2 SVGAGI. CDR3 length equals 12 residues. Trimming removed 7 bases at V and 2 bases at J, with 9 bases between.

V and J are TRBV5-8 and TRBJ1-4; unclear D gene. Germline CDR1 is SGHTS and CDR2 is YDEGEE. V lost 4 bases, J lost 0 bases, and 7 bases lay in between. This CDR3 spans 14 amino acids. The CDR3 DNA follows: TGTGCCAGCAGCCCCAGTGCAACTAATGAAAAACTGTTTTTT. Residues: CASSPSATNEKLFF.

The J gene is TRBJ1-5, the V gene TRBV12-3 or TRBV12-4; D gene uncertain. There are 12 residues in the CDR3. V was trimmed by 5 bases and J by 7 bases, leaving 9 bases between them. CDR3 DNA sequence: TGTGCCAGCAGTCCTCACCTACAGCCCCAGCATTTT. Translated: CASSPHLQPQHF.

The CDR3 DNA follows: TGCGCCAGCAGCGCAACTAGTTCTTCCGAGCAGTACTTC. Translated: CASSATSSSEQYF. J is TRBJ2-7 and V is TRBV5-1; D possibly corresponds to TRBD2 (5 bases). Trimming took off 4 bases at V and 6 bases at J, with 14 bases between the two ends. Germline CDR1 and CDR2: SGHRS and YFSETQ. The CDR3 totals 13 residues. Drawing the rest from reference TRBV5-1 and TRBJ2-7, the complete variable domain is KAGVTQTPRYLIKTRGQQVTLSCSPISGHRSVSWYQQTPGQGLQFLFEYFSETQRNKGNFPGRFSGRQFSNSRSEMNVSTLELGDSALYLCASSATSSSEQYFGPGTRLTVT.

The V and J genes are TRBV4-1 and TRBJ1-4; unclear D gene. The CDR3 contains 17 residues. Trimming shortened V by 1 base and J by 0 bases, and 12 bases separated the two germline ends. CDR1 and CDR2 (germline): MGHRA, YSYEKL. DNA of the CDR3: TGCGCCAGCAGCCAAGTAGGAGAAGGAACAACTAATGAAAAACTGTTTTTT. Translated, it gives CASSQVGEGTTNEKLFF.

This chain uses TRBV5-6 with TRBJ2-5; a possible D gene is TRBD2 (6 bases). The CDR3 consists of 14 residues. Germline loops: CDR1 SGHDT, CDR2 YYEEEE. Trimming took 6 bases from V and 5 from J, leaving 17 bases between them. The CDR3 region is CASTLLGAGETQYF. The CDR3 DNA sequence: TGTGCCAGCACCCTGTTAGGGGCGGGGGAGACCCAGTACTTC.

The V gene is TRBV5-1, the J gene TRBJ1-1; 7 bases fit TRBD1. The ends lost 1 base at V and 1 base at J; junction bases unmatched: 7. The CDR3 covers 16 residues. Looked up from germline, CDR1 is SGHRS and CDR2 is YFSETQ. CDR3 nucleotide sequence: TGCGCCAGCAGCTTGATCCCCGGGACAGAGAACACTGAAGCTTTCTTT. Translation: CASSLIPGTENTEAFF. The variable domain in full, completed from reference TRBV5-1 and TRBJ1-1, reads KAGVTQTPRYLIKTRGQQVTLSCSPISGHRSVSWYQQTPGQGLQFLFEYFSETQRNKGNFPGRFSGRQFSNSRSEMNVSTLELGDSALYLCASSLIPGTENTEAFFGQGTRLTVV.